This T cell receptor beta chain emerged from a study of technical replicates of blood from several donors. The repertoire was sequenced with immunoSEQ multiplex PCR; TCRdb's copy has only in-frame clones and lacks some. The data hold tens of thousands of clones, with 85% to 95% observed a single time. This CDR3 contains 14 residues. V was shortened by 8 bases and J by 3 bases, with 16 bases between the two germline ends. Per germline, CDR1 MGHDK and CDR2 SYGVNS. Sequencing was carried out using T cells isolated from PBMCs. The rearrangement links TRBV25-1 to TRBJ1-1; TRBD1 might be the D (6 bases). This TCR came from a human donor in good health. CDR3 loop: CASAGRGGHTEAFF. In DNA, the CDR3 is TGTGCCAGCGCCGGGAGGGGGGGGCACACTGAAGCTTTCTTT.